The rows below give T cell receptor beta chains drawn from one sample of a study of blood T cell repertoires in COVID-19. Assay: immunoSEQ multiplex PCR; the TCRdb copy retains only in-frame clones and omits some. The sample lists under 80,000 clones, 86% occurring once. The source material was peripheral blood. The receptors here all came from a human donor in a cohort sampled during active COVID-19. Each CDR3 is given with its conserved first and last residue. The D gene is left open where the match is weak. The size of a clone is reported for some rows only, either as once, few or many, or as a class for expanded clones.

>NA|TRBV19|TRBD1|TRBJ1-5
CASSRYGDRAVHQPQHF
TGTGCCAGTTCACGATATGGGGACAGGGCTGTTCATCAGCCCCAGCATTTT
>NA|TRBV29-1|TRBD1|TRBJ2-7
CSVPQGPYEQYF
TGCAGCGTACCACAGGGGCCCTACGAGCAGTACTTC
>once|TRBV6-5|TRBD2|TRBJ2-5
CASSYRGGVIQETQYF
TGTGCCAGCAGTTACCGCGGGGGGGTCATCCAAGAGACCCAGTACTTC
>NA|TRBV27|NA|TRBJ2-5
CASSLRGGAWETQYF
TGTGCCAGCAGTCTGAGAGGGGGGGCATGGGAGACCCAGTACTTC
>NA|TRBV5-1|NA|TRBJ2-1
CASSLDRRPPNEQFF
TGCGCCAGCAGCTTGGATCGCAGGCCCCCGAATGAGCAGTTCTTC
>NA|TRBV10-3|TRBD1|TRBJ2-3
CAIRGQGTDTQYF
TGTGCCATCAGGGGACAGGGCACAGATACGCAGTATTTT
>NA|TRBV11-3|TRBD1|TRBJ2-3
CASSLDGQGSWTQYF
TGTGCCAGCAGCTTAGATGGACAGGGATCCTGGACGCAGTATTTT
>NA|TRBV6-4|TRBD2|TRBJ2-3
CASSQTSGEDTQYF
TGTGCCAGCAGTCAGACTAGCGGGGAAGATACGCAGTATTTT
>NA|TRBV5-1|NA|TRBJ2-1
CASSPGLASNEQFF
TGCGCCAGCAGCCCCGGGCTAGCGAGTAATGAGCAGTTCTTC
>NA|TRBV4-1|NA|TRBJ1-2
CASSQDRDIHYGYTF
TGCGCCAGCAGCCAAGATCGGGACATACATTATGGCTACACCTTC
>NA|TRBV7-9|NA|TRBJ2-5
CASSLSREQETQYF
TGTGCCAGCAGCTTATCCAGGGAACAAGAGACCCAGTACTTC
>NA|TRBV9|NA|TRBJ1-6
CASSVGGGSPLHF
TGTGCCAGCAGCGTAGGGGGGGGTTCACCCCTCCACTTT
>NA|TRBV18|TRBD2|TRBJ2-5
CASSPRAGVKETQYF
TGTGCCAGCTCACCACGCGCGGGGGTGAAAGAGACCCAGTACTTC
>NA|TRBV10-3|NA|TRBJ2-7
CAISELEGSYEQYF
TGTGCCATCAGTGAGTTGGAGGGATCCTACGAGCAGTACTTC
>NA|TRBV7-2|TRBD2|TRBJ2-7
CASSRALAGAYEQYF
TGTGCCAGCAGCCGCGCCCTAGCGGGGGCTTACGAGCAGTACTTC
>NA|TRBV9|NA|TRBJ2-5
CASSVGGGGSETQYF
TGTGCCAGCAGCGTAGGGGGAGGTGGGTCAGAGACCCAGTACTTC
>once|TRBV7-6|TRBD1|TRBJ2-2
CASSLEGQGGTGELFF
TGTGCCAGCAGCTTAGAGGGACAGGGGGGCACCGGGGAGCTGTTTTTT
>NA|TRBV12-5|TRBD2|TRBJ2-5
CASGLVPEWVAGARETQYF
TGTGCTAGTGGTTTGGTACCAGAGTGGGTAGCGGGGGCTCGGGAGACCCAGTACTTC
>NA|TRBV12-3/TRBV12-4|NA|TRBJ1-2
CASSWAVEGYTF
TGTGCCAGCAGTTGGGCCGTTGAGGGCTACACCTTC
>NA|TRBV25-1|NA|TRBJ1-2
CASSGGGNYGYTF
TGTGCCAGCAGTGGTGGAGGGAACTATGGCTACACCTTC
>NA|TRBV7-2|TRBD1|TRBJ1-4
CASSTSTGGEEKLFF
TGTGCCAGCAGCACCTCTACAGGGGGGGAGGAAAAACTGTTTTTT
>NA|TRBV5-1|NA|TRBJ1-6
CASSLTGADSPLHF
TGCGCCAGCAGCTTGACTGGGGCGGATTCACCCCTCCACTTT
>few|TRBV5-5|NA|TRBJ1-3
CASSVTEDSGNTIYF
TGTGCCAGCAGCGTGACAGAAGACTCTGGAAACACCATATATTTT
>few|TRBV5-6|NA|TRBJ2-4
CASSLATGVDIQYF
TGTGCCAGCAGCTTGGCCACGGGGGTGGACATTCAGTACTTC
>NA|TRBV19|TRBD1|TRBJ1-2
CASRPGQNLYGYTF
TGTGCCAGTAGGCCGGGACAGAACCTCTATGGCTACACCTTC
>once|TRBV7-9|NA|TRBJ1-2
CASSLGPGGNYGYTF
TGTGCCAGCAGCTTAGGTCCCGGCGGGAACTATGGCTACACCTTC